One sample yielded the 14 T cell receptor beta chains listed below, sequenced in a study of shared clonotypes between healthy human individuals. Data came from immunoSEQ multiplex PCR; TCRdb stores just in-frame clones and leaves some out. The sample has approximately 1.9 million clones; 80% to 95% are singletons. Positively selected for CCR7, the CD45RO-negative cells used as naive CD8 cells excluded terminally differentiated effector memory CD45RA+ cells. The sample was naive CD8+ T cells from PBMCs. The receptors derive from a man aged 18-30 years in good health. Some clones in this sample may be carry-over from other donors' samples.

The chain links TRBV6-1 to TRBJ2-3; D assignment may be TRBD1 or TRBD2 (5 bases each). The CDR3 is 15 residues long. The germline V and J ends were trimmed by 4 bases and 1 base, with 12 bases remaining between them. The germline V gene encodes CDR1 MNHNS and CDR2 SASEGT. CDR3 bases: TGTGCCAGCAGTGCAGGGAGACCTGGCACAGATACGCAGTATTTT. This translates into CASSAGRPGTDTQYF.

The chain uses TRBV7-3 and TRBJ1-1, with TRBD1 matching over 7 bases. The ends lost 4 bases at V and 4 bases at J; junction bases unmatched: 15. Germline V gene lookup returns CDR1 SGHTA and CDR2 FQGTGA. CDR3 length equals 17 residues. This chain's CDR3 is CASSSRDREGGGTEAFF. The DNA of the CDR3 is TGTGCCAGCAGCTCTAGAGACAGGGAAGGTGGGGGCACTGAAGCTTTCTTT.

This sequence joins TRBV5-8 and TRBJ1-2, with TRBD1 as a possible D gene (5 bases). V lost 4 bases and J 4 bases, leaving 17 bases between the germline ends. This CDR3 is built from 15 residues. The germline V gene has CDR1 SGHTS and CDR2 YDEGEE. In nucleotides, the CDR3 is TGTGCCAGCAGCCCATGGGGGTATACCGGCTATGGCTACACCTTC. As protein: CASSPWGYTGYGYTF. Based on the CDR3 plus reference TRBV5-8 and TRBJ1-2, the full variable domain is EAGVTQSPTHLIKTRGQQATLRCSPISGHTSVYWYQQALGLGLQFLLWYDEGEERNRGNFPPRFSGRQFPNYSSELNVNALELEDSALYLCASSPWGYTGYGYTFGSGTRLTVV.

CDR3 in DNA: TGTGCCAGCAAGCTTATCCCAGGGGGCTCCTACGAGCAGTACTTC. Protein sequence: CASKLIPGGSYEQYF. The chain links TRBV11-2 to TRBJ2-7, with TRBD1 matching 7 bases. This CDR3 is 15 amino acids long. V shed 7 bases, J shed 0 bases, and the junction held 9 bases outside the gene matches. CDR1 is SGHAT, CDR2 FQNNGV, per germline.

This clone has more than one count but fewer than ten. The chain uses TRBV30 and TRBJ1-1; D not certain. Germline loops: CDR1 GTSNPN, CDR2 SVGIG (reference sequence). V lost 2 bases and J lost 3, with 13 bases in between. The CDR3 covers 14 residues. The CDR3 DNA is TGTGCCTGGAGTATCCTCGGTAGAGACACTGAAGCTTTCTTT. Translated, it gives CAWSILGRDTEAFF.

This clone was seen only once. The J gene is TRBJ1-4, the V gene TRBV4-1; 7 nucleotides match TRBD1. With 4 bases clipped from V and 7 bases from J, the junction kept 12 bases outside the gene matches. The germline CDR1 and CDR2 sequences are MGHRA and YSYEKL. This CDR3 spans 16 amino acids. This CDR3 is CASSRIDRVSSEKLFF. In nucleotides, the CDR3 is TGCGCCAGCAGCCGGATTGACAGGGTCAGTAGTGAAAAACTGTTTTTT.

The chain recombines TRBV25-1 with TRBJ1-1; 7 nucleotides line up with TRBD1. The trim removed 3 bases at V and 10 bases at J, leaving 5 bases unmatched. The CDR3 extends over 12 amino acids. The V gene's germline CDR1 is MGHDK and CDR2 SYGVNS. For the CDR3, the DNA is TGTGCCAGCAGTGATCCAGGGGGGCGAGCTTTCTTT. This gives the protein CASSDPGGRAFF.

The rearrangement joins TRBV7-9 to TRBJ2-1; possible D gene TRBD2, 5 bases. The CDR3 contains 15 residues. The germline CDR1 and CDR2 sequences are SEHNR and FQNEAQ (reference sequence). The V and J ends lost 5 bases and 10 bases respectively, with 21 bases between them. The chain's CDR3 is CASSPVGLAEVEQFF. DNA for the CDR3: TGTGCCAGCAGCCCGGTAGGGCTAGCCGAGGTAGAGCAGTTCTTC.

The V gene is TRBV30, the J gene TRBJ1-2; D is undetermined. Germline values: CDR1 GTSNPN, CDR2 SVGIG (reference sequence). V lost 0 bases, J lost 0 bases, and 17 bases lay in between. The CDR3 totals 17 residues. This CDR3 reads CAWSVFLWDPSNYGYTF. CDR3 in DNA: TGTGCCTGGAGTGTATTTCTTTGGGATCCTTCTAACTATGGCTACACCTTC. Drawing the rest from reference TRBV30 and TRBJ1-2, the complete variable domain is SQTIHQWPATLVQPVGSPLSLECTVEGTSNPNLYWYRQAAGRGLQLLFYSVGIGQISSEVPQNLSASRPQDRQFILSSKKLLLSDSGFYLCAWSVFLWDPSNYGYTFGSGTRLTVV.

As DNA, the CDR3 is TGCAGCGTTGACAGGGGACGGCAAGAGACCCAGTACTTC. Residues: CSVDRGRQETQYF. This sequence joins TRBV29-1 and TRBJ2-5, with a possible D match to TRBD1 (6 bases). The V gene's germline CDR1 is SQVTM and CDR2 ANQGSEA. V dropped 3 bases and J dropped 2 bases, with 10 bases sitting between them. The CDR3 consists of 13 residues.

The genes are TRBV11-2 and TRBJ2-7; the D gene could be TRBD1 or TRBD2 (5 bases each). Germline CDR1 is SGHAT and CDR2 is FQNNGV. Trimming took off 3 bases at V and 1 base at J, with 7 bases between the two ends. CDR3 length: 13 residues. CDR3 loop: CASSLGESYEQYF. Written as DNA, the CDR3 is TGTGCCAGCAGCTTGGGGGAATCCTACGAGCAGTACTTC.

This clone was picked up one time. This chain joins TRBV6-1 and TRBJ1-2; 8 bases agree with TRBD1. Germline values: CDR1 MNHNS, CDR2 SASEGT. The trim removed 2 bases at V and 7 bases at J, leaving 9 bases unmatched. This CDR3 is built from 15 residues. CDR3 in amino acids: CASSEIIRTGLGYTF. In DNA form, the CDR3 reads TGTGCCAGCAGTGAAATCATCAGGACAGGGCTTGGCTACACCTTC.

The chain links TRBV11-3 to TRBJ2-1, with 10 bases identical to TRBD2. CDR1 SGHNT and CDR2 YENEEA come from the germline V gene. This CDR3 has 15 residues. The ends lost 5 bases at V and 5 bases at J; junction bases unmatched: 6. The CDR3 here is CASSQSGRADNEQFF. The CDR3 DNA sequence: TGTGCCAGCAGCCAGAGCGGGAGGGCCGACAATGAGCAGTTCTTC.

The chain is built from TRBV11-2 and TRBJ1-1; D may be TRBD1 (5 bases). Deletions cut 1 base from V and 1 base from J, with 10 bases between. This CDR3 has 15 amino acids. Germline CDR1 SGHAT, CDR2 FQNNGV. The CDR3 region has the DNA TGTGCCAGCAGCTTAGTAAGGGGATGGAACACTGAAGCTTTCTTT. Translated: CASSLVRGWNTEAFF.